This TCR beta chain was captured by sequencing in a study of cytomegalovirus exposure and HLA in healthy donors. Primers for the PCR totalled 60 Vbeta and 13 Jbeta. Assay used: immunoSEQ multiplex PCR; TCRdb lists only in-frame clones, some missing. The data hold under 200,000 clones, with 60% to 75% observed a single time. This clone was observed once. Germline CDR1 and CDR2: SGHVS and FQNEAQ. The CDR3 loop spans 15 amino acids. J lost 4 bases, V lost 2 bases, and 4 bases had no gene match. Sequencing used PBMCs. The clonotype originates from a woman in her forties or fifties in good health and CMV-seropositive. The chain carries TRBV7-8 and TRBJ2-5; TRBD2 matches at 10 bases. The CDR3 nucleotides read TGTGCCAGCAGCTTACTAGCGGGGGAGTCAGAGACCCAGTACTTC. Protein sequence: CASSLLAGESETQYF.